This T cell receptor beta chain came from a study of breast tumors, draining lymph nodes, adjacent tissues. CDR3 size: 15 residues. The germline V gene has CDR1 KGHSH and CDR2 LQKENI. Losses at the gene ends were 2 bases for V and 2 bases for J; bases not matched to a gene: 2. Each CDR3 protein gets one entry after TCRdb re-called the multiplex PCR reads with MiXCR. The sample holds a few hundred thousand distinct CDR3 sequences, around 34% seen once. Axillary draining lymph nodes of breast cancer patients supplied the node samples. Regarding this clonotype: One base away lies a much larger clone, so this may be a sequencing read error.

This sequence originates from a female donor with breast cancer. Some clones in this sample may be carry-over from other donors' samples. The material sequenced was axillary lymph node tissue. The V and J genes are TRBV18 and TRBJ2-5; TRBD2 matches 10 bases. CDR3 amino acids: CASSPRTSGQETQYF. CDR3 in DNA: TGTGCCAGCTCACCAAGGACTAGCGGACAAGAGACCCAGTACTTC.